Following are 3 T cell receptor beta chains from one sample sequenced in a study of shared clonotypes between healthy human individuals. Some clones are missing from TCRdb's copy, which holds only in-frame ones; the method was immunoSEQ multiplex PCR. The sample gives about 1 million clones, around four fifths of which show up once; roughly 1.4% is in the top ten. Sequencing used memory CD4+ T cells sorted from blood. Subset meaning: CD45RA-negative fraction. The source is a young man in good health.

The rearrangement joins TRBV2 to TRBJ2-5; 10 positions match TRBD2. Losses at the gene ends were 6 bases for V and 2 bases for J; bases not matched to a gene: 3. Germline CDR1 reads SNHLY; CDR2 reads FYNNEI. CDR3 length: 14 amino acids. CDR3 sequence reads: CASRKLAGQETQYF. CDR3 coding DNA: TGTGCCAGCAGGAAACTAGCGGGACAAGAGACCCAGTACTTC.

V usage is TRBV5-4 and J usage is TRBJ1-1, with no clear D. This CDR3 is 15 amino acids long. CDR1 and CDR2 (germline): SGHNT, YYREEE (reference sequence). Trimming left V 5 bases short and J 2 bases short, with 16 bases between. The CDR3 is CASRPQVGVNTEAFF. CDR3 nucleotides: TGTGCCAGCAGACCTCAAGTCGGGGTTAACACTGAAGCTTTCTTT.

This clone was observed a single time. CDR3 region: CASSYTPRADTQYF. In nucleotides, the CDR3 is TGTGCCAGCAGTTACACCCCCAGGGCCGATACGCAGTATTTT. The chain has TRBV6-8 and TRBJ2-3; D is possibly TRBD1 (5 bases). The CDR3 contains 14 residues. The V gene's germline CDR1 is MNHGY and CDR2 SAAAGT. V lost 2 bases, J lost 6 bases, and 12 bases lay in between.